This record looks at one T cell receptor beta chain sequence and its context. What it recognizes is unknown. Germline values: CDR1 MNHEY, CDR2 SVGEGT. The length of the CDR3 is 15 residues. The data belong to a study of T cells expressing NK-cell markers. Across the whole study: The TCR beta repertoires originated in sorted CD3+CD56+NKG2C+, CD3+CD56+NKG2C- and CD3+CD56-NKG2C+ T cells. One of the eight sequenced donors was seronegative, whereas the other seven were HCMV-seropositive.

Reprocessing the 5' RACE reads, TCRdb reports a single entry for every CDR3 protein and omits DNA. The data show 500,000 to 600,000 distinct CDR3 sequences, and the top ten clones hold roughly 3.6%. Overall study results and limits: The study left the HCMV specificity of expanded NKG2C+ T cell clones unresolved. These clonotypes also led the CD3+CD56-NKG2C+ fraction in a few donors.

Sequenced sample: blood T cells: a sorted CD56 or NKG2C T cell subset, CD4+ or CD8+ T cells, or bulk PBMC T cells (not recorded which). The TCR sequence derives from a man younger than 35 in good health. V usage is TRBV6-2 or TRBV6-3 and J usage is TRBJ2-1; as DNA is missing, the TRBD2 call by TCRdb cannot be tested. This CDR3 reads CASRKAGTLYNEQFF.